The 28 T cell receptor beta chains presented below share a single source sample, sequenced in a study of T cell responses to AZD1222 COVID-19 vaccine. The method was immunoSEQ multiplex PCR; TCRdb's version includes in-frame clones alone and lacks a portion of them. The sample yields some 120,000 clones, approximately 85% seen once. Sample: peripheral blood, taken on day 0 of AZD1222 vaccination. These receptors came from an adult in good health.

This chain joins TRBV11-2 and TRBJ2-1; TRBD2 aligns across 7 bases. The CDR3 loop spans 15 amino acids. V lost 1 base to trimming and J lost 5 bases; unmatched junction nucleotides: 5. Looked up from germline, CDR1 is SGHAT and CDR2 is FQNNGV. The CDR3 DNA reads TGTGCCAGCAGCTTAGCGACTAGCCGCAACAATGAGCAGTTCTTC. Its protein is CASSLATSRNNEQFF.

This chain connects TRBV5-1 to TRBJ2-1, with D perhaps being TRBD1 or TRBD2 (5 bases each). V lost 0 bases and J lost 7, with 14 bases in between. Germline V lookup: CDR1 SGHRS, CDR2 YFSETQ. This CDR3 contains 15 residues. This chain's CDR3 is CASSLGGRLINEQFF. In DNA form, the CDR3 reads TGCGCCAGCAGCTTGGGGGGACGCCTAATTAATGAGCAGTTCTTC.

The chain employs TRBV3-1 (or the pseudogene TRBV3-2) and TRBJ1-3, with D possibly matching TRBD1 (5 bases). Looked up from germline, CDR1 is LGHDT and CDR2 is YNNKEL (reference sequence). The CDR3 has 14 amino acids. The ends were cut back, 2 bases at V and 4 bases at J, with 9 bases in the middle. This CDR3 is CASSQRGRGNTIYF. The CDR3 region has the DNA TGTGCCAGCAGCCAACGGGGCAGGGGAAACACCATATATTTT.

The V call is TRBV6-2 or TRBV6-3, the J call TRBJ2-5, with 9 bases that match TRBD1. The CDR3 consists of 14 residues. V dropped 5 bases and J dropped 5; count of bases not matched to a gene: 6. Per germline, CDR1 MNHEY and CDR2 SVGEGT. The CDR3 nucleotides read TGTGCCAGCAGTGCCGGACAGGGGATTGAGACCCAGTACTTC. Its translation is CASSAGQGIETQYF.

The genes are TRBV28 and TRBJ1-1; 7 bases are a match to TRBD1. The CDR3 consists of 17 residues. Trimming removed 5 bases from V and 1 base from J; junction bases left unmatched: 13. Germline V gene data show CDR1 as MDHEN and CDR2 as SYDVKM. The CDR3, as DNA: TGTGCCAGCAGTCCCAACAAAATCGGGACAGCGAACACTGAAGCTTTCTTT. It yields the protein CASSPNKIGTANTEAFF.

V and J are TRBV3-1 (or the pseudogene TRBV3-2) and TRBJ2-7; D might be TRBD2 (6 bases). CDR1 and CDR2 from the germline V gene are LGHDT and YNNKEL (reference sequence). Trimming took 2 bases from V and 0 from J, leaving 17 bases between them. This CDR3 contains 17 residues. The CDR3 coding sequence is TGTGCCAGCAGCCAAAGACCGGAGGGCCAGAGCTCCTACGAGCAGTACTTC. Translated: CASSQRPEGQSSYEQYF.

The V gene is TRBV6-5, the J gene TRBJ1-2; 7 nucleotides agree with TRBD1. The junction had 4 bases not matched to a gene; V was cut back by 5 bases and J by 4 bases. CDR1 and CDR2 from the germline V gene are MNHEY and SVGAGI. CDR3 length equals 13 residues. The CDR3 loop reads CASSRTGSYGYTF. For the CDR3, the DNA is TGTGCCAGCAGTCGGACAGGATCCTATGGCTACACCTTC.

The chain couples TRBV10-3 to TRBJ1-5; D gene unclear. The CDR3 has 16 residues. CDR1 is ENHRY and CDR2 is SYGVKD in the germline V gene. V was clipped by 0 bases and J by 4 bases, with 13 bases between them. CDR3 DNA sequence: TGTGCCATCAGTGAGTCCCCGGGGTCCCTAAATCAGCCCCAGCATTTT. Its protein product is CAISESPGSLNQPQHF.

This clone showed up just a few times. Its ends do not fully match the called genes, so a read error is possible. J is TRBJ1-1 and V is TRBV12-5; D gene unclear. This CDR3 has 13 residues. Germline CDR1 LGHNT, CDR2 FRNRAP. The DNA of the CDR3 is TGTGCTAGTGTTTTGAGCCTGGGTATGGAAGCTTTCTTT. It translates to CASVLSLGMEAFF. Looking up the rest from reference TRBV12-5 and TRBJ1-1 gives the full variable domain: DARVTQTPRHKVTEMGQEVTMRCQPILGHNTVFWYRQTMMQGLELLAYFRNRAPLDDSGMPKDRFSAEMPDATLATLKIQPSEPRDSAVYFCASVLSLGMEAFFGQGTRLTVV.

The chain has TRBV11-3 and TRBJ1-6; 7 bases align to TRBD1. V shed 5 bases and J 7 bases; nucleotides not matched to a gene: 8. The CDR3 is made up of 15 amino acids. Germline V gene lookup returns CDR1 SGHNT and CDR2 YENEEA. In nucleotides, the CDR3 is TGTGCCAGCAGCCCAGGGGGGCGGTCAAATTCACCCCTCCACTTT. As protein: CASSPGGRSNSPLHF.

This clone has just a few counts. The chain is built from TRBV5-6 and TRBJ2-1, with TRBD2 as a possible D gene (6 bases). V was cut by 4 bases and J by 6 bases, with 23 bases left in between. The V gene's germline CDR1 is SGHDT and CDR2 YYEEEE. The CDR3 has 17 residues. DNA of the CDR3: TGTGCCAGCAGCCTAGGCAGCCGGACTCAAGCGGGCAATGAGCAGTTCTTC. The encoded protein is CASSLGSRTQAGNEQFF.

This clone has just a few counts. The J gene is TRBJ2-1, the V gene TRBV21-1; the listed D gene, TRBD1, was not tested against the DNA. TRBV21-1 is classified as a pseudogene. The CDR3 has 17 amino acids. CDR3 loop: CASSLEDRLSSYNEQFF. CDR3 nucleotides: TGTGCCAGCAGCCTAGAGGACAGGCTGAGCTCCTACAATGAGCAGTTCTTC.

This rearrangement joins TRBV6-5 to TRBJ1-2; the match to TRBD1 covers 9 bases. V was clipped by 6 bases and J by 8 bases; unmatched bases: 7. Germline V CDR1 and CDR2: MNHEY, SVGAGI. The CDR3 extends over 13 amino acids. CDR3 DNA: TGTGCCAGCAGAGCACAGGGGGCGTTGGGCTACACCTTC. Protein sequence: CASRAQGALGYTF.

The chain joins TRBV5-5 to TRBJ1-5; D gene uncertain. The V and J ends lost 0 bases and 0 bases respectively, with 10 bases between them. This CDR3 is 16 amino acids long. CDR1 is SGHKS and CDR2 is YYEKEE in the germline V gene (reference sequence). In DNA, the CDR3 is TGTGCCAGCAGCTTGGAGGGCGCCCTTAGCAATCAGCCCCAGCATTTT. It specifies CASSLEGALSNQPQHF.

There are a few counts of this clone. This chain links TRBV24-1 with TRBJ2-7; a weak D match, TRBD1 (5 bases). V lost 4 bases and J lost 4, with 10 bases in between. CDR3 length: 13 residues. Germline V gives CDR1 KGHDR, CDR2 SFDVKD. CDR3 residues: CATSDQDIYEQYF. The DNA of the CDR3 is TGTGCCACCAGTGACCAGGACATATACGAGCAGTACTTC.

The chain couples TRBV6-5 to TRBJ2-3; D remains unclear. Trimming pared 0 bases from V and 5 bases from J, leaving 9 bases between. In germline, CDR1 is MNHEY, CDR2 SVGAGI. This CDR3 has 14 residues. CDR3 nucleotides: TGTGCCAGCAGTTACTCCTCTGAGCAAGATACGCAGTATTTT. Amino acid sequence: CASSYSSEQDTQYF.

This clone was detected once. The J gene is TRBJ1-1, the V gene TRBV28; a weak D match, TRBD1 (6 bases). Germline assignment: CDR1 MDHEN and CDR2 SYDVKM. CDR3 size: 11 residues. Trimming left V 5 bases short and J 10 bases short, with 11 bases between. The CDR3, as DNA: TGTGCCAGCAGTGCCGAAGGGGGAGCTTTCTTT. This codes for CASSAEGGAFF.

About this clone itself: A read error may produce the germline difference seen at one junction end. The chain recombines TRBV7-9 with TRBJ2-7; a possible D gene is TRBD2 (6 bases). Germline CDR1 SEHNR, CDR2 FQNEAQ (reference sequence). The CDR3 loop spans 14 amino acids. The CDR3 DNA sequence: TGTGCCAGCAGCTTAGACCGGGACTCCGACGAGCAGTACTTC. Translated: CASSLDRDSDEQYF.

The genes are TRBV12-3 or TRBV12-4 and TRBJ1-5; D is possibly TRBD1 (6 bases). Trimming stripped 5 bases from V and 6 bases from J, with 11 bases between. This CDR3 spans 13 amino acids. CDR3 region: CASSVGALQPQHF. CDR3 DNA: TGTGCCAGCAGTGTGGGGGCGCTTCAGCCCCAGCATTTT.

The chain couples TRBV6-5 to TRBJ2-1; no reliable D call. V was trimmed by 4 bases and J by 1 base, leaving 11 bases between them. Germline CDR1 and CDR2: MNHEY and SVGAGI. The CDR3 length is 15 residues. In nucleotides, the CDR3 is TGTGCCAGCAGTTCCTTAGTGGGGTCCTACAATGAGCAGTTCTTC. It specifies CASSSLVGSYNEQFF.

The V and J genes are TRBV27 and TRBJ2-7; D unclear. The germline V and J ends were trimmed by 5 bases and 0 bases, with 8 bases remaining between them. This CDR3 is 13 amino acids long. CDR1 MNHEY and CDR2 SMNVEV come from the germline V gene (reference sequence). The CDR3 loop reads CASSHRGSYEQYF. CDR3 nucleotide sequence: TGTGCCAGCAGTCACCGCGGCTCCTACGAGCAGTACTTC.

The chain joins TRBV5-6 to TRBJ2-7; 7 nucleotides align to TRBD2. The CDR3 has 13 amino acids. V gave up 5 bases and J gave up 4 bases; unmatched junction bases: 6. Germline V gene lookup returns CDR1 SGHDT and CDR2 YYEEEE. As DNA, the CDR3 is TGTGCCAGCAGTCGCGGGAGAGGGTACGAGCAGTACTTC. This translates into CASSRGRGYEQYF.

CDR3 sequence (DNA): TGTGCCAGCAGTTACGAGGCGACGAGCACAGATACGCAGTATTTT. It is translated as CASSYEATSTDTQYF. This chain connects TRBV6-5 to TRBJ2-3; D gene uncertain. V was trimmed by 2 bases and J by 0 bases, leaving 9 bases between them. The CDR3 contains 15 residues. The V gene's germline CDR1 is MNHEY and CDR2 SVGAGI.

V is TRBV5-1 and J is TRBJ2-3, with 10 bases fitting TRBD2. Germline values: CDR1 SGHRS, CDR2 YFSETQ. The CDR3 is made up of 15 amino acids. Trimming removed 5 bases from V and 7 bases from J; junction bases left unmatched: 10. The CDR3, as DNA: TGCGCCAGCAGGGTACTAGCGGGATCGACAAATACGCAGTATTTT. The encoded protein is CASRVLAGSTNTQYF.

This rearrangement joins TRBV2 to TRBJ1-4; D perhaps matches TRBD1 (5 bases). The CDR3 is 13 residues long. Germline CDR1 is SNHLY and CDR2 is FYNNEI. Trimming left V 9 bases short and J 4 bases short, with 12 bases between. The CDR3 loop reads CARAGVNNEKLFF. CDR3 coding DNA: TGTGCCAGAGCGGGGGTTAATAATGAAAAACTGTTTTTT.

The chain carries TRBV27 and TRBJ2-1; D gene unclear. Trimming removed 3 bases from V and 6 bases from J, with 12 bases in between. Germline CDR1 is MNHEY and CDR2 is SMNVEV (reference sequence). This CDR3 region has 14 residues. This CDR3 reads CASSFLGIINEQFF. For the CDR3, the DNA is TGTGCCAGCAGTTTCCTGGGGATTATCAATGAGCAGTTCTTC.

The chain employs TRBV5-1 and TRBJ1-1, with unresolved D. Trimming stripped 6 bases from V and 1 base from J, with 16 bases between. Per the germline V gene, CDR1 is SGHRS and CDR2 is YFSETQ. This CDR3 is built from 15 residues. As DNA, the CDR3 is TGCGCCAGCACCCGTGGGAGTTTGGGGAACACTGAAGCTTTCTTT. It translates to CASTRGSLGNTEAFF.

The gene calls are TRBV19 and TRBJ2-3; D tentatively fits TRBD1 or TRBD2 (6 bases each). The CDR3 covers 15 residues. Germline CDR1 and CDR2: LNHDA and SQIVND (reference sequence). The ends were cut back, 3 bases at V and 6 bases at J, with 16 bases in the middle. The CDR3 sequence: CASSIQRGEFDTQYF. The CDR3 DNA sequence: TGTGCCAGTAGTATCCAAAGGGGGGAGTTTGATACGCAGTATTTT.